Sequencing of this T cell receptor (beta chain) was carried out in a study of regulatory T cells in long-lasting Graves disease. The wider study: In persistent Graves' disease, antithyroid drugs had been taken for over 5 years and TSH receptor antibodies stayed positive.

Library construction for TCR beta used iRepertoire HTBI primers and Arm-PCR of CDR3 regions. Using its own MiXCR run on the multiplex PCR reads, TCRdb lists one record per CDR3 protein. The table lists a few hundred thousand distinct CDR3 sequences, 20% to 25% of them singletons, with roughly an eighth in the top ten. The CDR3 is made up of 15 amino acids. V lost 2 bases and J lost 1, with 11 bases in between. CDR1 is SEHNR and CDR2 is FQNEAQ in the germline V gene (reference sequence). The time point: persistent/refractory GD, antithyroid drugs over 5 years with positive TRAb. The TCR library was made from RNA that had been extracted from PBMCs in TRIzol. This clonotype was seen a single time.

The receptor was derived from a female donor with Graves disease. The chain joins TRBV7-9 to TRBJ2-5, with D maybe TRBD1 (6 bases). Specimen: peripheral blood mononuclear cells (PBMCs), collected when the disease was refractory, from a patient treated with antithyroid drugs. CDR3 residues: CASSLSRTAQETQYF. CDR3 DNA: TGTGCCAGCAGCTTAAGTCGGACAGCCCAAGAGACCCAGTACTTC. Combining the CDR3 with reference TRBV7-9 and TRBJ2-5 gives the whole variable domain DTGVSQNPRHKITKRGQNVTFRCDPISEHNRLYWYRQTLGQGPEFLTYFQNEAQLEKSRLLSDRFSAERPKGSFSTLEIQRTEQGDSAMYLCASSLSRTAQETQYFGPGTRLLVL.